These 20 T cell receptor beta chains were all obtained from the same sample, sequenced in a study of human T cells and chemical hapten exposure. Time point given: pre-sensitization, week 0. As for treatment: therapeutic diphenylcyclopropenone sensitization with weekly scalp DPC. Using its own MiXCR run on the RACE reads, TCRdb lists one record per CDR3 protein. The sample includes about 120,000 distinct CDR3 sequences, 13% of them seen just once. The sequencing here drew on whole blood, taken in connection with sensitization to the hapten diphenylcyclopropenone (DPC). All receptors derive from a woman between 18 and 29 years old with alopecia areata. Some clones in this sample may be carry-over from other donors' samples.

In this sample, this clonotype turned up many times. The chain employs TRBV28 and TRBJ2-4, with TRBD2 matching over 8 bases. From germline, CDR1 is MDHEN and CDR2 SYDVKM. This CDR3 region has 15 residues. V gave up 5 bases and J gave up 0 bases; unmatched junction bases: 3. Here the CDR3 reads CASSPSGGAKNIQYF. CDR3 coding DNA: TGTGCCAGCAGTCCCAGCGGGGGAGCCAAAAACATTCAGTACTTC.

This chain links TRBV6-2 or TRBV6-3 with TRBJ1-1, with D unresolved. CDR1 MNHEY and CDR2 SVGEGT come from the germline V gene. This CDR3 contains 12 residues. Trimming shortened V by 3 bases and J by 3 bases, and 5 bases separated the two germline ends. The CDR3 reads CASSYRYTEAFF. The CDR3 DNA follows: TGTGCCAGCAGTTATCGGTACACTGAAGCTTTCTTT.

This clonotype is classed as medium-sized. The rearrangement joins TRBV7-6 to TRBJ1-5; D possibly corresponds to TRBD1 (6 bases). The CDR3 extends over 16 amino acids. From germline, CDR1 is SGHVS and CDR2 FNYEAQ. The ends were cut back, 3 bases at V and 2 bases at J, with 14 bases in the middle. The CDR3 region is CASSLGNRERNQPQHF. The CDR3 DNA reads TGTGCCAGCAGCTTGGGAAACAGGGAACGCAATCAGCCCCAGCATTTT. Variable domain in full (rest from reference TRBV7-6 and TRBJ1-5): GAGVSQSPRYKVTKRGQDVALRCDPISGHVSLYWYRQALGQGPEFLTYFNYEAQQDKSGLPNDRFSAERPEGSISTLTIQRTEQRDSAMYRCASSLGNRERNQPQHFGDGTRLSIL.

The CDR3 DNA is TGTGCCAGCAGTTACGGATCGGGGGCCACTGAAGCTTTCTTT. It encodes CASSYGSGATEAFF. V and J are TRBV6-5 and TRBJ1-1; the D gene is possibly TRBD1 (6 bases). V shed 2 bases and J shed 4 bases, with 11 bases lying between them. Germline assignment: CDR1 MNHEY and CDR2 SVGAGI. The CDR3 covers 14 residues.

The V gene is TRBV20-1, the J gene TRBJ1-1; no firm D call. The CDR3 is 15 residues long. Germline V gene data show CDR1 as DFQATT and CDR2 as SNEGSKA (reference sequence). V was trimmed by 0 bases and J by 1 base, leaving 12 bases between them. The CDR3 DNA reads as TGCAGTGCTAGAGATCAATGGGTTCGGAACACTGAAGCTTTCTTT. It translates to CSARDQWVRNTEAFF.

V gene TRBV7-8 combines with J gene TRBJ1-1; no firm D call. V dropped 5 bases and J dropped 7 bases, with 20 bases sitting between them. There are 15 residues in the CDR3. Per germline, CDR1 SGHVS and CDR2 FQNEAQ. The CDR3 coding sequence is TGTGCCAGCAGCCAGCGTGTCTGGGTTTTGAGTGAAGCTTTCTTT. Protein: CASSQRVWVLSEAFF.

The sample holds many counts of this clonotype. This chain uses TRBV7-9 with TRBJ1-2; D is unresolved. V lost 4 bases and J 7 bases, leaving 28 bases between the germline ends. CDR1 SEHNR and CDR2 FQNEAQ come from the germline V gene (reference sequence). This CDR3 is built from 18 residues. For the CDR3, the DNA is TGTGCCAGCAGCTCGACCCTCACCGGGATCTCGAGTTCTGGTGGCTACACCTTC. Protein sequence: CASSSTLTGISSSGGYTF.

This clonotype was picked up a small number of times. This sequence joins TRBV7-2 and TRBJ1-1; 7 bases match TRBD1. V dropped 1 base and J dropped 0; count of bases not matched to a gene: 8. Germline loops: CDR1 SGHTA, CDR2 FQGNSA. The CDR3 length is 17 residues. CDR3 bases: TGTGCCAGCAGCTTAGAGGGAGGGGGCCCCTTGAACACTGAAGCTTTCTTT. The encoded protein is CASSLEGGGPLNTEAFF.

V and J are TRBV15 and TRBJ2-1, with 14 positions matching TRBD2. Per germline, CDR1 LNHNV and CDR2 YYDKDF (reference sequence). V trimming: 0 bases; J trimming: 7 bases; junction bases outside the gene matches: 2. The CDR3 extends over 16 amino acids. The CDR3 loop reads CATSRERTSGGNEQFF. The CDR3 bases are TGTGCCACCAGCAGAGAACGGACTAGCGGGGGGAATGAGCAGTTCTTC. The full variable domain, rest sourced from reference TRBV15 and TRBJ2-1, is DAMVIQNPRYQVTQFGKPVTLSCSQTLNHNVMYWYQQKSSQAPKLLFHYYDKDFNNEADTPDNFQSRRPNTSFCFLDIRSPGLGDTAMYLCATSRERTSGGNEQFFGPGTRLTVL.

This clonotype was found a few times. This chain links TRBV3-2 with TRBJ2-7; the table's D gene call, TRBD1, was not cross checked with the DNA. TRBV3-2 is shown as a pseudogene. The CDR3 is 13 amino acids. This CDR3 is CASSGTGGAEQYF. CDR3 in DNA: TGTGCCAGCAGCGGGACAGGGGGCGCGGAGCAGTACTTC.

The chain links TRBV28 to TRBJ2-7; 13 nucleotides align to TRBD2. After removal of 1 base from V and 8 bases from J, the junction contained 11 bases not matched to a gene. CDR1 MDHEN and CDR2 SYDVKM come from the germline V gene. The CDR3 spans 17 residues. CDR3 loop: CASSLSTSGGALAKQYF. The CDR3 DNA reads TGTGCCAGCAGTTTATCCACTAGCGGGGGGGCACTTGCCAAGCAGTACTTC.

J is TRBJ2-6 and V is TRBV5-1; 11 nucleotides match TRBD1. This CDR3 spans 17 amino acids. V shed 2 bases and J 2 bases; nucleotides not matched to a gene: 3. The germline CDR1 and CDR2 sequences are SGHRS and YFSETQ. CDR3 coding DNA: TGCGCCAGCAGCTTAGGACAGGGGGCAACTGGGGCCAACGTCCTGACTTTC. Amino acid sequence: CASSLGQGATGANVLTF.

This clonotype was recorded at least ten times. The chain carries TRBV5-1 and TRBJ2-2; the D is unclear. The V and J ends lost 0 bases and 3 bases respectively, with 6 bases between them. The CDR3 is made up of 14 amino acids. Germline CDR1 reads SGHRS; CDR2 reads YFSETQ. DNA for the CDR3: TGCGCCAGCAGCTTGGGGTCCTACACCGGGGAGCTGTTTTTT. Protein sequence: CASSLGSYTGELFF.

This clonotype has a count of ten or more. CDR3 nucleotides: TGTGCCAGCAGCGCCGGACAGGGGGCTATTTACGAGCAGTACTTC. The encoded protein is CASSAGQGAIYEQYF. The J gene is TRBJ2-7, the V gene TRBV7-9; 11 positions agree with TRBD1. J lost 4 bases, V lost 5 bases, and 7 bases had no gene match. Germline V CDR1 and CDR2: SEHNR, FQNEAQ (reference sequence). The CDR3 is made up of 15 amino acids.

This chain connects TRBV12-3 or TRBV12-4 to TRBJ2-7, with 7 bases fitting TRBD1. V lost 5 bases to trimming and J lost 4 bases; unmatched junction nucleotides: 8. The CDR3 totals 14 residues. CDR3 nucleotide sequence: TGTGCCAGCAGTCCTGGACAGGCTCTGTACGAGCAGTACTTC. Its translation is CASSPGQALYEQYF.

There are a few counts of this clonotype. J is TRBJ1-1 and V is TRBV12-3 or TRBV12-4; D uncertain. The CDR3 is 15 residues long. V gave up 4 bases and J gave up 0 bases, with 12 bases separating them. The CDR3 sequence is CASSSRGRMNTEAFF. For the CDR3, the DNA is TGTGCCAGCAGTTCCCGCGGGCGAATGAACACTGAAGCTTTCTTT.

CDR3 protein: CAWSVPTHRGETQYF. The DNA for the CDR3 is TGTGCCTGGAGTGTCCCCACTCACAGGGGAGAGACCCAGTACTTC. The rearrangement uses TRBV30 and TRBJ2-5, with 7 bases matching TRBD1. Germline assignment: CDR1 GTSNPN and CDR2 SVGIG (reference sequence). The V segment lost 0 bases and the J segment 4 bases; nucleotides outside the gene matches: 8. CDR3 length: 15 residues.

This clonotype was detected many times. CDR3 nucleotides: TGTGCCAGCACCCAAGCCAGGGTCAGGGGTTCACCCCTCCACTTT. This sequence encodes CASTQARVRGSPLHF. The chain recombines TRBV7-2 with TRBJ1-6, with D possibly TRBD1 on 6 matching bases. Germline values: CDR1 SGHTA, CDR2 FQGNSA. The V gene lost 7 bases and the J gene lost 9 bases, with 19 bases spanning the gap. This CDR3 has 15 amino acids.

DNA for the CDR3: TGTGCCAGCAGTTTTTCCGGCGACCGCCGGGATACGCAGTATTTT. This translates into CASSFSGDRRDTQYF. The rearrangement uses TRBV27 and TRBJ2-3; D unresolved. The CDR3 covers 15 residues. Germline V gene sequence: CDR1 MNHEY, CDR2 SMNVEV (reference sequence). Trimming shortened V by 3 bases and J by 6 bases, and 16 bases separated the two germline ends.

There are many counts of this clonotype. The chain uses TRBV12-3 or TRBV12-4 and TRBJ1-2; 11 bases agree with TRBD1. V shed 3 bases, J shed 7 bases, and the junction held 4 bases outside the gene matches. The CDR3 contains 14 residues. The CDR3 here is CASSFGQGARGYTF. In DNA form, the CDR3 reads TGTGCCAGCAGTTTTGGACAGGGGGCGCGTGGCTACACCTTC.